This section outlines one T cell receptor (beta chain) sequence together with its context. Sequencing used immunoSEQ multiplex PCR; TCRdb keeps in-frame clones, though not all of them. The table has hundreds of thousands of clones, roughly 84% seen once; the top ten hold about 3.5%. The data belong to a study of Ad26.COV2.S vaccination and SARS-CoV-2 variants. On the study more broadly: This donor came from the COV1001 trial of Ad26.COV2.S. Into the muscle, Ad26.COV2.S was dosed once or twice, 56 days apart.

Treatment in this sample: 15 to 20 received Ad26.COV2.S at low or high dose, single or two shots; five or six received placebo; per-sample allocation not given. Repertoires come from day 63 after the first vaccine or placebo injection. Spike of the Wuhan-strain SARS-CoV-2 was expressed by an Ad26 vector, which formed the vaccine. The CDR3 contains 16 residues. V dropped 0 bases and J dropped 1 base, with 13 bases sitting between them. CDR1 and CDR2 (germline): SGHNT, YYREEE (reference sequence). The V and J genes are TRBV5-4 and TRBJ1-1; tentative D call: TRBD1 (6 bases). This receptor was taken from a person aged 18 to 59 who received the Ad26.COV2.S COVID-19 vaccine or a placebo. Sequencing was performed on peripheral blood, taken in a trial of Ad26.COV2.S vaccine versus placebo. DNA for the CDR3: TGTGCCAGCAGCTTGGATGGGGGGCGAAGGAACACTGAAGCTTTCTTT. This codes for CASSLDGGRRNTEAFF.